Included here is one T cell receptor (beta chain) sequence, with context. The antigen is undetermined. This sample is drawn from a study of T cell repertoires in cytomegalovirus infection. For the study at large: Public TCR beta signatures marked donors with CMV infection and the matching HLA. Study-level points and caveats: Ex vivo, HLA-C-restricted CMV-specific TCR beta clonotypes prevailed over the rest of the response. Adding up the frequency of public TCR beta families identified people who carried CMV plus the relevant HLA.

Each CDR3 protein gets one entry after TCRdb re-called the reads with MiXCR. The data show some 200,000 distinct CDR3 sequences, about 21% seen once. This CDR3 spans 14 amino acids. The V gene lost 1 base and the J gene lost 4 bases, with 10 bases spanning the gap. The germline V gene has CDR1 MGHRA and CDR2 YSYEKL. Sequenced material: PBMCs. The chain recombines TRBV4-1 with TRBJ1-2; D gene ambiguous. This receptor was identified in a human donor in good health (CMV status not recorded). Some clones in this sample may be carry-over from other donors' samples. The CDR3 sequence is CASSQVIGPYGYTF. CDR3 DNA: TGCGCCAGCAGCCAAGTTATTGGTCCCTATGGCTACACCTTC.